This passage covers 30 T cell receptor beta chains from one sample sequenced in a study of control samples from healthy donors and cancer patients. Some clones are missing from TCRdb's copy, which holds only in-frame ones; the method was immunoSEQ multiplex PCR. The repertoire holds about 83,000 clones, with roughly 89% as singletons. Sequenced: blood. These TCRs come from a man aged 30-40 years in good health.

The V call is TRBV19, the J call TRBJ2-7; D tentatively fits TRBD1 or TRBD2 (5 bases each). Germline assignment: CDR1 LNHDA and CDR2 SQIVND (reference sequence). The CDR3 has 13 amino acids. Trimming took off 9 bases at V and 2 bases at J, with 14 bases between the two ends. The CDR3: CASQGDAAYEQYF. Here the CDR3 DNA reads TGTGCCAGCCAAGGGGACGCCGCCTACGAGCAGTACTTC.

This clone was observed a handful of times. The gene calls are TRBV2 and TRBJ1-1; TRBD1 might be the D (5 bases). CDR3 length equals 15 residues. With 8 bases removed from V and 1 base from J, the gap between germline ends came to 17 bases. Per germline, CDR1 SNHLY and CDR2 FYNNEI. The CDR3 DNA sequence: TGTGCCAGCTTGATATACGGGACGGAGAACACTGAAGCTTTCTTT. This encodes CASLIYGTENTEAFF.

This chain connects TRBV27 to TRBJ1-6, with unresolved D. Germline assignment: CDR1 MNHEY and CDR2 SMNVEV (reference sequence). The CDR3 sequence is 15 residues long. V lost 2 bases to trimming and J lost 6 bases, with 11 bases between them. Written as DNA, the CDR3 is TGTGCCAGCAGTTTAAGGAATCCCCTTAATTCACCCCTCCACTTT. Residues: CASSLRNPLNSPLHF.

V is TRBV5-1 and J is TRBJ1-1; D not certain. The germline gives CDR1 SGHRS, CDR2 YFSETQ. The V gene lost 0 bases and the J gene lost 0 bases, with 6 bases spanning the gap. The length of the CDR3 is 14 residues. The CDR3 DNA follows: TGCGCCAGCAGCTTGGAGGGAATGAACACTGAAGCTTTCTTT. Amino acid sequence: CASSLEGMNTEAFF.

CDR3 nucleotides: TGTGCCACTAAAAACCGCGGACAGGGGGACCGAGGAAACACCGGGGAGCTGTTTTTT. It specifies CATKNRGQGDRGNTGELFF. V and J are TRBV19 and TRBJ2-2; 10 nucleotides line up with TRBD1. The CDR3 is 19 amino acids. Germline V gives CDR1 LNHDA, CDR2 SQIVND (reference sequence). Trimming at V came to 10 bases and at J to 2 bases, leaving 19 bases not matched to a gene.

This clone was found a few times. The chain has TRBV28 and TRBJ1-5; D ambiguous. Per the germline V gene, CDR1 is MDHEN and CDR2 is SYDVKM. CDR3 length: 18 amino acids. Trimming pared 5 bases from V and 7 bases from J, leaving 27 bases between. As DNA, the CDR3 is TGTGCCAGCAGTCTCTTTAGCCGAGGAATCCCCCGGAGGCAGCCCCAGCATTTT. Translating it yields CASSLFSRGIPRRQPQHF.

The genes are TRBV5-5 and TRBJ2-1; no clear D. Germline CDR1 SGHKS, CDR2 YYEKEE (reference sequence). The V and J ends lost 1 base and 4 bases respectively, with 9 bases between them. The CDR3 has 14 amino acids. CDR3 sequence reads: CASSLNGGYNEQFF. CDR3 DNA: TGTGCCAGCAGCTTGAACGGCGGTTACAATGAGCAGTTCTTC.

This clone appeared a few times. The chain carries TRBV5-1 and TRBJ2-7; D ambiguous. V was trimmed by 4 bases and J by 2 bases, leaving 4 bases between them. CDR3 length equals 11 residues. CDR1 SGHRS and CDR2 YFSETQ come from the germline V gene. DNA of the CDR3: TGCGCCAGCAGCGACGCCTACGAGCAGTACTTC. Translation: CASSDAYEQYF. The whole variable domain, filled in from reference TRBV5-1 and TRBJ2-7, reads KAGVTQTPRYLIKTRGQQVTLSCSPISGHRSVSWYQQTPGQGLQFLFEYFSETQRNKGNFPGRFSGRQFSNSRSEMNVSTLELGDSALYLCASSDAYEQYFGPGTRLTVT.

This clone was detected once. V gene TRBV5-6 combines with J gene TRBJ2-7; D remains ambiguous. The germline CDR1 and CDR2 sequences are SGHDT and YYEEEE. V was cut by 0 bases and J by 9 bases, with 7 bases left in between. The CDR3 has 11 residues. The CDR3 spells CASSLEGTQYF. The DNA of the CDR3 is TGTGCCAGCAGCTTGGAAGGTACGCAGTACTTC. The complete variable domain, with remaining parts taken from reference TRBV5-6 and TRBJ2-7, reads DAGVTQSPTHLIKTRGQQVTLRCSPKSGHDTVSWYQQALGQGPQFIFQYYEEEERQRGNFPDRFSGHQFPNYSSELNVNALLLGDSALYLCASSLEGTQYFGPGTRLTVT.

V and J are TRBV3-1 (or the pseudogene TRBV3-2) and TRBJ2-1; D gene uncertain. Trimming pared 7 bases from V and 0 bases from J, leaving 13 bases between. Looked up from germline, CDR1 is LGHDT and CDR2 is YNNKEL (reference sequence). The CDR3 totals 15 residues. The CDR3 sequence is CASTRLYGSYNEQFF. Written as DNA, the CDR3 is TGTGCCAGCACCCGACTTTACGGCTCCTACAATGAGCAGTTCTTC.

This sequence joins TRBV10-3 and TRBJ1-1, with a possible D match to TRBD1 (6 bases). Trimming took off 4 bases at V and 10 bases at J, with 16 bases between the two ends. The CDR3 covers 13 residues. CDR1 and CDR2 (germline): ENHRY, SYGVKD. CDR3 nucleotide sequence: TGTGCCATCAGTGGCGGGGGCGGGGGTTCAGCTTTCTTT. It codes for CAISGGGGGSAFF.

The CDR3 spells CASSYSIETQYF. The CDR3 DNA reads as TGTGCCAGCAGTTACTCGATAGAGACCCAGTACTTC. The V and J genes are TRBV6-2 or TRBV6-3 and TRBJ2-5; D is ambiguous. The CDR3 is made up of 12 amino acids. CDR1 is MNHEY, CDR2 SVGEGT, per germline. V was pared by 0 bases and J by 4 bases, with 3 bases between.

The chain combines TRBV29-1 with TRBJ2-1; 7 bases match TRBD2. Germline-derived CDR1 and CDR2 are SQVTM and ANQGSEA. V shed 6 bases, J shed 8 bases, and the junction held 22 bases outside the gene matches. CDR3 size: 17 residues. The DNA of the CDR3 is TGCAGCGTCGTGCCCCGACCGGGGAGCGGGGAAAGGGATGAGCAGTTCTTC. Translating gives CSVVPRPGSGERDEQFF.

The chain employs TRBV11-2 and TRBJ2-3, with a tentative D call TRBD2 (5 bases). The CDR3 runs to 16 residues. V was cut by 0 bases and J by 6 bases, with 16 bases left in between. Germline V gene data show CDR1 as SGHAT and CDR2 as FQNNGV. This CDR3 reads CASSLDRGMRGDTQYF. Here the CDR3 DNA reads TGTGCCAGCAGCTTAGATCGTGGGATGAGAGGGGATACGCAGTATTTT.

J is TRBJ2-2 and V is TRBV4-3; the D gene is possibly TRBD1 (6 bases). The V gene lost 0 bases and the J gene lost 1 base, with 9 bases spanning the gap. The CDR3 length is 16 residues. Germline CDR1 is LGHNA and CDR2 is YSLEER. CDR3 loop: CASSQDTDRNTGELFF. The DNA of the CDR3 is TGCGCCAGCAGCCAAGATACGGACAGGAACACCGGGGAGCTGTTTTTT.

The chain is built from TRBV5-5 and TRBJ2-7; 9 nucleotides match TRBD1. V was pared by 3 bases and J by 3 bases, with 1 base of the junction left unmatched. Germline CDR1 reads SGHKS; CDR2 reads YYEKEE (reference sequence). The CDR3 runs to 13 residues. The CDR3: CASSWGQGYEQYF. As DNA, the CDR3 is TGTGCCAGCAGCTGGGGACAGGGCTACGAGCAGTACTTC.

The V call is TRBV5-6, the J call TRBJ1-2; D perhaps matches TRBD1 (5 bases). Germline assignment: CDR1 SGHDT and CDR2 YYEEEE. This CDR3 region has 13 residues. With 2 bases removed from V and 7 bases from J, the gap between germline ends came to 12 bases. CDR3 protein: CASSFLQGSGYTF. The CDR3 DNA reads as TGTGCCAGCAGCTTTTTGCAGGGAAGTGGCTACACCTTC.

The genes are TRBV28 and TRBJ1-2; no firm D call. V was pared by 8 bases and J by 0 bases, with 19 bases between. The CDR3 extends over 16 amino acids. Germline assignment: CDR1 MDHEN and CDR2 SYDVKM. This CDR3 reads CASRPPGSQSNYGYTF. CDR3 bases: TGTGCCAGCCGACCGCCGGGATCGCAGTCTAACTATGGCTACACCTTC.

A note on this clone: One end of the junction varies from germline; a read error may be responsible. V and J are TRBV28 and TRBJ1-5, with D unresolved. Germline CDR1 is MDHEN and CDR2 is SYDVKM. CDR3 length: 13 amino acids. CDR3 coding DNA: TGTGCCAGCAGTTGGGCGGGCAACCAGCCCCAGCATTTT. This gives the protein CASSWAGNQPQHF.

The gene calls are TRBV3-1 (or the pseudogene TRBV3-2) and TRBJ1-2, with a tentative D call TRBD1 (5 bases). V was clipped by 0 bases and J by 6 bases, with 14 bases between them. The CDR3 spans 15 residues. CDR1 and CDR2 from the germline V gene are LGHDT and YNNKEL (reference sequence). CDR3 sequence (DNA): TGTGCCAGCAGCCAAGATTGGGCGGGGCAGGATGGCTACACCTTC. This sequence encodes CASSQDWAGQDGYTF.

The chain uses TRBV7-9 and TRBJ2-7; tentatively, D is TRBD1 or TRBD2 (5 bases each). The germline gives CDR1 SEHNR, CDR2 FQNEAQ (reference sequence). V shed 6 bases and J shed 5 bases, with 20 bases lying between them. The CDR3 totals 15 residues. CDR3 nucleotides: TGTGCCAGCAGTTCCAACGGGGCACAGCCCGACGAGCAGTACTTC. This encodes CASSSNGAQPDEQYF.

This clone was detected once. The chain joins TRBV9 to TRBJ2-7; TRBD1 matches at 7 bases. V shed 0 bases and J 2 bases; nucleotides not matched to a gene: 5. Germline V gives CDR1 SGDLS, CDR2 YYNGEE. CDR3 length: 15 residues. CDR3 sequence reads: CASSVVGTATYEQYF. DNA of the CDR3: TGTGCCAGCAGCGTAGTGGGGACAGCAACCTACGAGCAGTACTTC.

The CDR3 region has the DNA TGTGCCAGCTCATCACTAGCGGCTTCGTACCAAGAGACCCAGTACTTC. Amino acid sequence: CASSSLAASYQETQYF. The rearrangement joins TRBV18 to TRBJ2-5; 8 positions agree with TRBD2. There are 16 residues in the CDR3. After removal of 5 bases from V and 0 bases from J, the junction contained 8 bases not matched to a gene. Germline-derived CDR1 and CDR2 are KGHSH and LQKENI.

The chain links TRBV28 to TRBJ2-5, with TRBD2 identical over 8 bases. CDR3 length equals 17 residues. The germline V gene has CDR1 MDHEN and CDR2 SYDVKM. The trim removed 4 bases at V and 3 bases at J, leaving 13 bases unmatched. The DNA for the CDR3 is TGTGCCAGCAGTTCCCTTCTGGGCGGGGGGATTAAAGAGACCCAGTACTTC. This gives the protein CASSSLLGGGIKETQYF.

This sequence joins TRBV3-1 (or the pseudogene TRBV3-2) and TRBJ1-4, with D unclear. Germline values: CDR1 LGHDT, CDR2 YNNKEL (reference sequence). Between the trimmed V and J ends, which lost 1 base and 8 bases, there was a span of 8 bases. There are 13 residues in the CDR3. The DNA for the CDR3 is TGTGCCAGCAGCCAAGCGAGGGCCGAAAAACTGTTTTTT. Its protein is CASSQARAEKLFF.

J is TRBJ2-2 and V is TRBV29-1, with 10 bases that match TRBD1. Trimming removed 6 bases from V and 7 bases from J; junction bases left unmatched: 5. This CDR3 region has 13 residues. From germline, CDR1 is SQVTM and CDR2 ANQGSEA. This chain's CDR3 is CSVVTGGSGELFF. The DNA of the CDR3 is TGCAGCGTCGTGACAGGGGGCAGCGGGGAGCTGTTTTTT.

The CDR3 spells CSLADGYTF. DNA of the CDR3: TGCAGCTTGGCAGATGGCTACACCTTC. The V call is TRBV29-1, the J call TRBJ1-2, with unresolved D. Trimming removed 8 bases from V and 6 bases from J, with 7 bases in between. Germline CDR1 reads SQVTM; CDR2 reads ANQGSEA. This CDR3 comprises 9 residues. The full variable domain, its missing parts supplied by reference TRBV29-1 and TRBJ1-2, is SAVISQKPSRDICQRGTSLTIQCQVDSQVTMMFWYRQQPGQSLTLIATANQGSEATYESGFVIDKFPISRPNLTFSTLTVSNMSPEDSSIYLCSLADGYTFGSGTRLTVV.

V gene TRBV18 combines with J gene TRBJ1-2; D is ambiguous. The ends were cut back, 3 bases at V and 5 bases at J, with 10 bases in the middle. Germline V gives CDR1 KGHSH, CDR2 LQKENI. The CDR3 loop spans 13 amino acids. CDR3 region: CASSPPDLYGYTF. The DNA of the CDR3 is TGTGCCAGCTCACCCCCGGACCTTTATGGCTACACCTTC.

Comment on this clone: Germline is not matched at one junction end, which may reflect a read error. The rearrangement uses TRBV5-8 and TRBJ1-2; 7 bases are a match to TRBD1. The CDR3 is made up of 15 amino acids. Germline-derived CDR1 and CDR2 are SGHTS and YDEGEE. CDR3 in DNA: TGTGCCAGCAGCAGGGGACAGCCAAACGTCTATGACTACACCTTC. Protein: CASSRGQPNVYDYTF. The full variable domain, with the rest looked up from reference TRBV5-8 and TRBJ1-2, is EAGVTQSPTHLIKTRGQQATLRCSPISGHTSVYWYQQALGLGLQFLLWYDEGEERNRGNFPPRFSGRQFPNYSSELNVNALELEDSALYLCASSRGQPNVYDYTFGSGTRLTVV.

The genes are TRBV4-1 and TRBJ1-6; no clear D gene. CDR1 is MGHRA and CDR2 is YSYEKL in the germline V gene. Trimming took 0 bases from V and 5 from J, leaving 8 bases between them. The CDR3 is made up of 15 amino acids. The CDR3 bases are TGCGCCAGCAGCCAAGACGGGAATGATAATTCACCCCTCCACTTT. Residues: CASSQDGNDNSPLHF.